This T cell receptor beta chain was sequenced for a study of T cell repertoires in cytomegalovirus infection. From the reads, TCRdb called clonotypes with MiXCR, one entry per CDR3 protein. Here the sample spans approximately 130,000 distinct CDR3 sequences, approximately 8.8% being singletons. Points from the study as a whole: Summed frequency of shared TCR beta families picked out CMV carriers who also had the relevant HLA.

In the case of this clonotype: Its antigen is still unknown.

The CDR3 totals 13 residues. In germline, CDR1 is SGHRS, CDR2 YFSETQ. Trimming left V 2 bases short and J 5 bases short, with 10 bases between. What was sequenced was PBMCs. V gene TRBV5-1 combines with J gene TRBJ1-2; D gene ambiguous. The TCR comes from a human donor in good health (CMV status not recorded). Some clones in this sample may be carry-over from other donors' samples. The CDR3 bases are TGCGCCAGCAGCTTCGACCAAACTTATGGCTACACCTTC. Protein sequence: CASSFDQTYGYTF.